The entry below describes one T cell receptor (beta chain). These data come from a study of Ad26.COV2.S vaccination and SARS-CoV-2 variants. Only in-frame clones appear in the TCRdb table, and some are missing; sequencing was by immunoSEQ multiplex PCR. The data show some 340,000 clones, around 83% seen once. As for treatment: around 19 received Ad26.COV2.S at low or high dose, single or two shots; about 5 received placebo; per-sample allocation not given. Day 63 after the first injection of vaccine or placebo was the sampling time. The sample consisted of peripheral blood, taken in a trial of Ad26.COV2.S vaccine versus placebo. The source of this sequence is a person aged 18-65 years who received the Ad26.COV2.S COVID-19 vaccine or a placebo.

CDR3 bases: TGTGCCAGCAGTGAAGCCAACCGGGGGGGCCCCGCAGGTAGGGTCCGGGGCTACACCTTC. It encodes CASSEANRGGPAGRVRGYTF. J is TRBJ1-2 and V is TRBV6-1, with a tentative D call TRBD1 (6 bases). V lost 0 bases to trimming and J lost 8 bases, with 31 bases between them. The CDR3 covers 20 residues. The germline gives CDR1 MNHNS, CDR2 SASEGT.